A selection of T cell receptor beta chains follows, all from one sample in a study. Via MiXCR, TCRdb re-called the RT-PCR reads, giving one row per CDR3 protein. The top ten clones hold roughly 3.9% of a sample with about 680,000 distinct CDR3 sequences, over 12% of them seen once. The sequenced sample consisted of memory CD4+ T cells from blood. These TCRs come from a female donor in good health, serving as a healthy control. The CDR3 runs from the conserved cysteine through the conserved F or W. Clone sizes are given selectively: once, few, many, or a class where the clone is expanded.

v_call: TRBV7-9
clone_size: NA
cdr3_length: 14
cdr3_aa: CASSLPGTHQPQHF

v_call: TRBV5-8
clone_size: few
cdr3_length: 16
cdr3_aa: CASSLGTGDRTDTQYF

v_call: TRBV6-5
clone_size: many
cdr3_length: 17
cdr3_aa: CASRSLRGEENNYGYTF

v_call: TRBV28
clone_size: many
cdr3_length: 12
cdr3_aa: CASSPRPYEQYF

v_call: TRBV4-3
clone_size: few
cdr3_length: 13
cdr3_aa: CASSQGGESKAFF

v_call: TRBV5-6
clone_size: NA
cdr3_length: 15
cdr3_aa: CASSRDGRLNEKLFF

v_call: TRBV7-3
clone_size: many
cdr3_length: 17
cdr3_aa: CASSLTGERGVADTQYF

v_call: TRBV6-1
clone_size: NA
cdr3_length: 15
cdr3_aa: CASRPQGFSYNEQFF

v_call: TRBV20-1
clone_size: few
cdr3_length: 14
cdr3_aa: CSPNHGRAFNEQFF

v_call: TRBV4-3
clone_size: many
cdr3_length: 19
cdr3_aa: CASSQEWSFYSPSTDTQYF

v_call: TRBV5-4
clone_size: NA
cdr3_length: 15
cdr3_aa: CASSGYSGTSGEQYF

v_call: TRBV12-3/TRBV12-4
clone_size: NA
cdr3_length: 15
cdr3_aa: CASRSTSGRFYEQYF

v_call: TRBV5-8
clone_size: NA
cdr3_length: 20
cdr3_aa: CASSRAPTGLAGLAKNIQYF

v_call: TRBV11-3
clone_size: NA
cdr3_length: 16
cdr3_aa: CASRCYGTSGIWEQFF

v_call: TRBV6-2/TRBV6-3
clone_size: NA
cdr3_length: 16
cdr3_aa: CASSPRGVALSYEQYF

v_call: TRBV4-1
clone_size: few
cdr3_length: 16
cdr3_aa: CASSSGGTAGSYEQYF

v_call: TRBV25-1
clone_size: few
cdr3_length: 16
cdr3_aa: CASRGWSALGSYEQYF

v_call: TRBV7-2
clone_size: many
cdr3_length: 15
cdr3_aa: CASRGYRDSRNEQFF

v_call: TRBV9
clone_size: few
cdr3_length: 15
cdr3_aa: CASSRTGTGTHEQYF

v_call: TRBV9
clone_size: many
cdr3_length: 16
cdr3_aa: CASSALVGTGAGEQYF

v_call: TRBV6-1
clone_size: NA
cdr3_length: 14
cdr3_aa: CASSEASSGETQYF

v_call: TRBV6-2/TRBV6-3
clone_size: few
cdr3_length: 13
cdr3_aa: CASSLWLNTEAFF

v_call: TRBV20-1
clone_size: many
cdr3_length: 15
cdr3_aa: CSARRPGQGENTIYF

v_call: TRBV20-1
clone_size: NA
cdr3_length: 14
cdr3_aa: CSARGWTGGTEAFF

v_call: TRBV18
clone_size: NA
cdr3_length: 14
cdr3_aa: CASSPVTLSTEAFF

v_call: TRBV15
clone_size: NA
cdr3_length: 14
cdr3_aa: CATSRSQFSDEQFF

v_call: TRBV3-1
clone_size: few
cdr3_length: 13
cdr3_aa: CASSPYDRPLYTF

v_call: TRBV20-1
clone_size: NA
cdr3_length: 17
cdr3_aa: CSARGSGQGLDPYGYTF

v_call: TRBV28
clone_size: few
cdr3_length: 16
cdr3_aa: CASSLMKTGGQETQYF

v_call: TRBV6-2/TRBV6-3
clone_size: NA
cdr3_length: 14
cdr3_aa: CASSYTSLPDTQYF

v_call: TRBV5-1
clone_size: many
cdr3_length: 14
cdr3_aa: CASGSMSVQDTQYF

v_call: TRBV12-5
clone_size: few
cdr3_length: 12
cdr3_aa: CASGISTRTQYF

v_call: TRBV5-1
clone_size: few
cdr3_length: 14
cdr3_aa: CASSSHGGNSPLHF

v_call: TRBV6-2/TRBV6-3
clone_size: NA
cdr3_length: 16
cdr3_aa: CASTPHSGRSRDTQYF

v_call: TRBV5-6
clone_size: many
cdr3_length: 14
cdr3_aa: CASSFRGINNEQFF

v_call: TRBV27
clone_size: NA
cdr3_length: 18
cdr3_aa: CASSLYPRLAGEANEQFF

v_call: TRBV5-1
clone_size: many
cdr3_length: 13
cdr3_aa: CASSREGTDTQYF

v_call: TRBV28
clone_size: NA
cdr3_length: 11
cdr3_aa: CASSSGVFEFF

v_call: TRBV28
clone_size: NA
cdr3_length: 14
cdr3_aa: CASNSGQGAGELFF

v_call: TRBV6-1
clone_size: many
cdr3_length: 14
cdr3_aa: CASSDVAPEDEQYF

v_call: TRBV5-1
clone_size: many
cdr3_length: 15
cdr3_aa: CASSLAEYRTGELFF

v_call: TRBV21-1
clone_size: NA
cdr3_length: 20
cdr3_aa: CASSKGEDRGALIHGNTIYF

v_call: TRBV10-3
clone_size: many
cdr3_length: 14
cdr3_aa: CAISESGTYNEQFF